Reported below is one T cell receptor beta chain. Its target is unknown. The germline V gene has CDR1 MNHNY and CDR2 SVGAGI (reference sequence). V lost 6 bases, J lost 3 bases, and 15 bases lay in between. The CDR3 totals 14 residues. This sample is part of a study of cytomegalovirus exposure and HLA in healthy donors. Study results and limitations: The study labeled 150 or so TCR beta chains cytomegalovirus-associated. A later analysis found common viral pathogens apparently linked to several of the most significant clusters.

Vbeta (60) and Jbeta (13) primers were used in the PCR. Data came from immunoSEQ multiplex PCR; TCRdb stores just in-frame clones and leaves some out. The sample includes a few hundred thousand clones, approximately 68% of them seen just once. This sequence was found in a woman aged 25 to 45 in good health and CMV-seronegative. Sequenced: PBMCs. The gene calls are TRBV6-6 and TRBJ2-7; maybe TRBD2 (6 bases). The CDR3 DNA sequence: TGTGCCAGCAGCACCGGGACTGGCATCTACGAGCAGTACTTC. Its translation: CASSTGTGIYEQYF.